This passage covers 14 T cell receptor beta chains from one sample sequenced in a study of blood T cell repertoires in COVID-19. Some clones are missing from TCRdb's copy, which holds only in-frame ones; the method was immunoSEQ multiplex PCR. The data contain approximately 190,000 clones, around 84% of them seen just once; the ten biggest clones take up 13% to 15%. Sequencing was performed on peripheral blood. These receptors were collected from a man aged 25-45 years with active or convalescent COVID-19.

V is TRBV28 and J is TRBJ1-1; weak D call: TRBD1 (5 bases). The CDR3 extends over 15 amino acids. V was cut by 6 bases and J by 1 base, with 15 bases left in between. Germline CDR1 is MDHEN and CDR2 is SYDVKM. The CDR3 region has the DNA TGTGCCAGCAGCCCCCTACGACAGTGGAACACTGAAGCTTTCTTT. Translation gives CASSPLRQWNTEAFF.

The genes are TRBV5-6 and TRBJ2-1; 12 nucleotides agree with TRBD2. This CDR3 comprises 17 residues. With V trimmed by 0 bases and J by 4 bases, 5 bases remained unmatched. CDR1 and CDR2 from the germline V gene are SGHDT and YYEEEE. The DNA of the CDR3 is TGTGCCAGCAGCTTGGCCCGGACTAGCGGGGCATACAATGAGCAGTTCTTC. As protein: CASSLARTSGAYNEQFF. Full variable domain (rest looked up from reference TRBV5-6 and TRBJ2-1): DAGVTQSPTHLIKTRGQQVTLRCSPKSGHDTVSWYQQALGQGPQFIFQYYEEEERQRGNFPDRFSGHQFPNYSSELNVNALLLGDSALYLCASSLARTSGAYNEQFFGPGTRLTVL.

The chain is built from TRBV11-3 and TRBJ2-1, with 8 bases matching TRBD1. Looked up from germline, CDR1 is SGHNT and CDR2 is YENEEA. This CDR3 is 14 amino acids long. The ends lost 1 base at V and 9 bases at J; junction bases unmatched: 5. This CDR3 is CASSLGDRGGEQFF. CDR3 DNA sequence: TGTGCCAGCAGCTTAGGCGACAGGGGCGGTGAGCAGTTCTTC.

This chain uses TRBV30 with TRBJ1-2; 7 bases are shared with TRBD1. CDR1 and CDR2 (germline): GTSNPN, SVGIG (reference sequence). The CDR3 spans 14 residues. With V trimmed by 0 bases and J by 3 bases, 4 bases remained unmatched. In nucleotides, the CDR3 is TGTGCCTGGAGTGTCCTCGACAGGGACTATGGCTACACCTTC. Residues: CAWSVLDRDYGYTF.

This chain links TRBV19 with TRBJ1-5; D ambiguous. The CDR3 has 13 residues. Trimming took 9 bases from V and 7 from J, leaving 16 bases between them. The germline V gene encodes CDR1 LNHDA and CDR2 SQIVND (reference sequence). CDR3 nucleotides: TGTGCCAGCAAGTGGAGGAAAGGCCAGCCCCAGCATTTT. Amino acid sequence: CASKWRKGQPQHF.

This clone was seen more than once but under ten times. The V gene is TRBV11-2, the J gene TRBJ2-5, with unresolved D. Per the germline V gene, CDR1 is SGHAT and CDR2 is FQNNGV. With 0 bases removed from V and 0 bases from J, the gap between germline ends came to 8 bases. The CDR3 is 15 residues long. CDR3 protein: CASSLEATYQETQYF. The CDR3 bases are TGTGCCAGCAGCTTAGAGGCCACGTACCAAGAGACCCAGTACTTC.

This chain links TRBV28 with TRBJ1-2; 7 bases are a match to TRBD1. The CDR3 is 14 amino acids. Germline loops: CDR1 MDHEN, CDR2 SYDVKM. Germline trimming cut 3 bases from V and 8 bases from J; bases unmatched to any gene: 9. The CDR3 bases are TGTGCCAGCAGTTTCCAGCTACAGGGGATGGGCTACACCTTC. It is translated as CASSFQLQGMGYTF.

The chain employs TRBV30 and TRBJ1-3; D is unclear. V was trimmed by 2 bases and J by 3 bases, leaving 5 bases between them. Germline loops: CDR1 GTSNPN, CDR2 SVGIG (reference sequence). The CDR3 runs 12 residues. CDR3 residues: CAWSKLGNTIYF. CDR3 in DNA: TGTGCCTGGAGTAAACTTGGAAACACCATATATTTT. Full variable domain (outside the CDR3, taken from reference TRBV30 and TRBJ1-3): SQTIHQWPATLVQPVGSPLSLECTVEGTSNPNLYWYRQAAGRGLQLLFYSVGIGQISSEVPQNLSASRPQDRQFILSSKKLLLSDSGFYLCAWSKLGNTIYFGEGSWLTVV.

The chain couples TRBV13 to TRBJ1-1, with D possibly TRBD1 on 5 matching bases. V shed 1 base and J shed 5 bases, with 8 bases lying between them. Germline V gene lookup returns CDR1 PRHDT and CDR2 FYEKMQ (reference sequence). The CDR3 sequence is 13 residues long. The CDR3 here is CASSLVRGTEAFF. The CDR3, as DNA: TGTGCCAGCAGCTTAGTCCGGGGGACTGAAGCTTTCTTT. Looking up the rest from reference TRBV13 and TRBJ1-1 gives the full variable domain: AAGVIQSPRHLIKEKRETATLKCYPIPRHDTVYWYQQGPGQDPQFLISFYEKMQSDKGSIPDRFSAQQFSDYHSELNMSSLELGDSALYFCASSLVRGTEAFFGQGTRLTVV.

The CDR3 sequence is CASSQETQGSYGYTF. The CDR3 DNA follows: TGCGCCAGCAGCCAAGAAACACAGGGGAGCTATGGCTACACCTTC. The chain links TRBV4-1 to TRBJ1-2, with 7 bases identical to TRBD1. The CDR3 has 15 amino acids. Germline-derived CDR1 and CDR2 are MGHRA and YSYEKL. J gave up 4 bases and V 0 bases, and 5 bases lay outside the gene matches.

V is TRBV2 and J is TRBJ1-5; 7 nucleotides agree with TRBD1. Unmatched junction bases numbered 6, after V lost 5 bases and J lost 2 bases. The germline CDR1 and CDR2 sequences are SNHLY and FYNNEI. This CDR3 contains 15 residues. CDR3 DNA sequence: TGTGCCAGCAGTTTCGACAGGGAGGGCAATCAGCCCCAGCATTTT. Translating gives CASSFDREGNQPQHF.

The chain combines TRBV4-3 with TRBJ1-5; possibly TRBD1 for D (5 bases). Trimming shortened V by 2 bases and J by 0 bases, and 11 bases separated the two germline ends. The CDR3 loop spans 16 amino acids. The germline gives CDR1 LGHNA, CDR2 YSLEER. The CDR3 nucleotides read TGCGCCAGCAGCCAAAATCGGGGGGTTAGCAATCAGCCCCAGCATTTT. Residues: CASSQNRGVSNQPQHF.

The gene calls are TRBV5-1 and TRBJ2-5; possible D gene TRBD2, 6 bases. This CDR3 spans 16 amino acids. From germline, CDR1 is SGHRS and CDR2 YFSETQ. V was pared by 4 bases and J by 2 bases, with 18 bases between. The CDR3 nucleotides read TGCGCCAGCAGCCGCGGGGATGCGTTGGGACAAGAGACCCAGTACTTC. This encodes CASSRGDALGQETQYF.

The chain is built from TRBV5-1 and TRBJ2-3; 7 bases map to TRBD2. V was pared by 0 bases and J by 2 bases, with 6 bases of the junction left unmatched. The length of the CDR3 is 16 residues. Germline CDR1 and CDR2: SGHRS and YFSETQ. For the CDR3, the DNA is TGCGCCAGCAGCTTGGGGGCTAGCGGACCCACAGATACGCAGTATTTT. Its translation: CASSLGASGPTDTQYF.